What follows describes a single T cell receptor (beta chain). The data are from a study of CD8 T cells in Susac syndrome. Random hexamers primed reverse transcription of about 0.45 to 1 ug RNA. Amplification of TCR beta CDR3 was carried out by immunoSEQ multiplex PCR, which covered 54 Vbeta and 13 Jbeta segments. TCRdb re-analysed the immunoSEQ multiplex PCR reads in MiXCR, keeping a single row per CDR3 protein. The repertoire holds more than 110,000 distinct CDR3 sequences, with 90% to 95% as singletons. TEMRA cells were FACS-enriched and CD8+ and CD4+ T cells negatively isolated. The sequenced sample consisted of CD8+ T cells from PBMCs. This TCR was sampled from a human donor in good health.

CDR3 residues: CASSLAVAPDTDTQYF. As DNA, the CDR3 is TGTGCCAGCAGCTTGGCCGTGGCACCAGACACAGATACGCAGTATTTT. The genes are TRBV5-6 and TRBJ2-3; D is uncertain. The V gene lost 0 bases and the J gene lost 2 bases, with 13 bases spanning the gap. The CDR3 is 16 residues long. Germline V gives CDR1 SGHDT, CDR2 YYEEEE.